This is a list of T cell receptor beta chains from one sample in a study of CD8 T cells in Susac syndrome. TCRdb independently ran MiXCR on the immunoSEQ multiplex PCR reads; one entry per CDR3 protein. The repertoire includes more than 200,000 distinct CDR3 sequences, approximately 92% of them detected once, and about 0.071% sits in the top ten. Material: CD4+ T cells from PBMCs. The source is a human donor with multiple sclerosis. CDR3s include the opening cysteine and the closing phenylalanine or tryptophan. A D gene is named only where the DNA matches it firmly. Some rows mark clone size as missing; the rest say once, few, many or name a class of expanded clone.

clone size | D gene | J gene | V gene | CDR3 protein | CDR3 DNA
NA | NA | TRBJ2-3 | TRBV7-3 | CASSLGDKSTDTQYF | TGTGCCAGCAGCTTAGGGGACAAGAGCACAGATACGCAGTATTTT
once | NA | TRBJ1-2 | TRBV7-9 | CASSSPTYYGYTF | TGTGCCAGCAGCTCCCCGACCTACTATGGCTACACCTTC
NA | TRBD2 | TRBJ2-1 | TRBV7-9 | CAEAGGIMNEQFF | TGTGCCGAAGCGGGGGGTATAATGAATGAGCAGTTCTTC
few | NA | TRBJ2-7 | TRBV7-2 | CASSEGPYEQYF | TGTGCCAGCAGCGAGGGACCTTACGAGCAGTACTTC
NA | TRBD1 | TRBJ2-7 | TRBV5-4 | CASSFQGQDEQYF | TGTGCCAGCAGTTTCCAGGGACAGGACGAGCAGTACTTC
NA | NA | TRBJ2-7 | TRBV9 | CASSQQGREQYF | TGTGCCAGCAGCCAACAGGGTAGAGAGCAGTACTTC
once | NA | TRBJ1-4 | TRBV13 | CASSPPQGAGEKLFF | TGTGCCAGCAGCCCGCCACAGGGCGCGGGTGAAAAACTGTTTTTT
NA | TRBD2 | TRBJ2-1 | TRBV12-3/TRBV12-4 | CASSRLAGTSYNEQFF | TGTGCCAGCAGCCGGCTAGCGGGAACCTCCTACAATGAGCAGTTCTTC
NA | NA | TRBJ2-1 | TRBV3-1 | CASSPQGRDNEQFF | TGTGCCAGCAGCCCACAGGGACGCGACAATGAGCAGTTCTTC
NA | NA | TRBJ2-7 | TRBV20-1 | CSARKGPAGTYEQYF | TGCAGTGCTAGAAAGGGGCCGGCGGGGACCTACGAGCAGTACTTC
once | NA | TRBJ1-3 | TRBV3-1 | CASSQDALSGNTIYF | TGTGCCAGCAGCCAAGATGCGCTCTCTGGAAACACCATATATTTT
once | NA | TRBJ1-1 | TRBV5-4 | CASSLEVQTNTEAFF | TGTGCCAGCAGCTTGGAGGTGCAGACGAACACTGAAGCTTTCTTT
NA | TRBD2 | TRBJ2-3 | TRBV7-2 | CASSLTSGSGDTQYF | TGTGCCAGCAGCTTGACTAGCGGGAGCGGAGATACGCAGTATTTT
NA | NA | TRBJ1-1 | TRBV20-1 | CSARTGTNTNTEAFF | TGCAGTGCTAGAACGGGGACCAATACCAACACTGAAGCTTTCTTT
once | NA | TRBJ2-1 | TRBV9 | CASSPPWSSGGHNEQFF | TGTGCCAGCAGCCCGCCTTGGTCGTCGGGCGGCCACAATGAGCAGTTCTTC
NA | TRBD2 | TRBJ2-2 | TRBV5-1 | CASSSLSRTSLTGELFF | TGCGCCAGCAGCTCGCTATCCCGGACTAGCCTCACCGGGGAGCTGTTTTTT
NA | NA | TRBJ2-3 | TRBV20-1 | CSANPRDSRTDTQYF | TGCAGTGCTAACCCCCGGGACTCGCGCACAGATACGCAGTATTTT
once | TRBD1 | TRBJ1-5 | TRBV12-3/TRBV12-4 | CASSLETGGNQPQHF | TGTGCCAGCAGTTTAGAGACAGGGGGCAATCAGCCCCAGCATTTT
NA | NA | TRBJ1-1 | TRBV20-1 | CSARETRANTEAFF | TGCAGTGCTAGAGAGACCAGGGCGAACACTGAAGCTTTCTTT
NA | NA | TRBJ1-1 | TRBV30 | CAWRDGRGTEAFF | TGTGCCTGGAGGGACGGACGTGGCACTGAAGCTTTCTTT
NA | NA | TRBJ1-1 | TRBV7-3 | CASSLWVGMNTEAFF | TGTGCCAGCAGCCTTTGGGTGGGAATGAACACTGAAGCTTTCTTT
once | NA | TRBJ2-2 | TRBV7-2 | CASSLGFTGELFF | TGTGCCAGCAGCTTGGGGTTCACCGGGGAGCTGTTTTTT
NA | TRBD1 | TRBJ2-2 | TRBV5-1 | CASSLGAGGRNTGELFF | TGCGCCAGCAGCTTGGGGGCAGGGGGTCGGAACACCGGGGAGCTGTTTTTT
NA | NA | TRBJ2-5 | TRBV29-1 | CSSRVGGEETQYF | TGCAGCTCCCGGGTCGGGGGTGAAGAGACCCAGTACTTC
NA | NA | TRBJ2-1 | TRBV6-6 | CASSDDHNEQFF | TGTGCCAGCAGTGACGACCACAATGAGCAGTTCTTC
NA | NA | TRBJ2-6 | TRBV20-1 | CSARDSGGANVLTF | TGCAGTGCTAGAGACAGCGGGGGGGCCAACGTCCTGACTTTC
NA | TRBD1 | TRBJ1-5 | TRBV6-2/TRBV6-3 | CASSSGTGAPTPQHF | TGTGCCAGCAGTTCCGGGACAGGGGCGCCTACGCCCCAGCATTTT
NA | TRBD1 | TRBJ1-4 | TRBV6-5 | CASGQGREKLFF | TGTGCCAGCGGACAGGGGAGAGAAAAACTGTTTTTT